Below, 25 T cell receptor beta chains from the same sample are listed, as sequenced in a study of neurological immune-mediated disorders. MiXCR, run by TCRdb on the 5' RACE reads, gives a single entry per CDR3 protein. The profile shows over 60,000 distinct CDR3 sequences, 4% to 6% of them singletons. The sequenced material came from PBMCs. The origin of the receptors is a woman aged 25 to 45 with multiple sclerosis.

The sample holds many counts of this clonotype. This chain joins TRBV29-1 and TRBJ1-1; no definite D call. Germline CDR1 reads SQVTM; CDR2 reads ANQGSEA. The CDR3 has 12 amino acids. The ends were cut back, 1 base at V and 0 bases at J, with 3 bases in the middle. CDR3 in DNA: TGCAGCGTTGAAGGCCTGAACACTGAAGCTTTCTTT. Amino acids: CSVEGLNTEAFF.

This clonotype came up many times. The chain is built from TRBV2 and TRBJ2-1; 13 bases agree with TRBD2. The CDR3 extends over 14 amino acids. V lost 7 bases to trimming and J lost 7 bases; unmatched junction nucleotides: 4. In germline, CDR1 is SNHLY, CDR2 FYNNEI. CDR3 region: CASKALAGGNEQFF. CDR3 nucleotide sequence: TGTGCCAGCAAGGCACTAGCGGGGGGGAATGAGCAGTTCTTC.

There are many counts of this clonotype. The chain carries TRBV14 and TRBJ1-1; no reliable D call. CDR1 and CDR2 from the germline V gene are SGHDN and FVKESK. The V end lost 3 bases, the J end lost 4 bases, and 9 bases lay between the germline ends. This CDR3 is built from 13 residues. The CDR3 sequence: CASSQSTRTEAFF. For the CDR3, the DNA is TGTGCCAGCAGCCAGTCGACCCGCACTGAAGCTTTCTTT.

This clonotype was seen ten or more times. Written as DNA, the CDR3 is TGTGCCAGCAGTTTAGGGCCTCGTGGGGAGCTGTTTTTT. Encoded protein: CASSLGPRGELFF. This sequence joins TRBV27 and TRBJ2-2; the D is unclear. Germline CDR1 and CDR2: MNHEY and SMNVEV (reference sequence). The CDR3 is 13 amino acids. Trimming removed 2 bases from V and 8 bases from J, with 9 bases in between.

This clonotype was counted only a few times. A much larger clone lies a single base off, so this may be a read error. The chain joins TRBV2 to TRBJ1-1; 7 bases are a match to TRBD1. The V and J ends lost 6 bases and 0 bases, in that order; junction bases with no gene match: 4. The length of the CDR3 is 14 residues. Germline CDR1 is SNHLY and CDR2 is FYNNEI. The CDR3 DNA reads TGTGCCAGCAGCGCGGGACAGCTGAACACTGAAGCTTTCTTT. Translation: CASSAGQLNTEAFF.

This clonotype has a count of ten or more. The V and J genes are TRBV5-1 and TRBJ2-7; perhaps TRBD2 as D (6 bases). This CDR3 is built from 14 residues. V lost 3 bases and J lost 0, with 10 bases in between. Germline CDR1 reads SGHRS; CDR2 reads YFSETQ. CDR3 sequence (DNA): TGCGCCAGCAGCTGGGACTCTAGCTCCTACGAGCAGTACTTC. This codes for CASSWDSSSYEQYF.

This clonotype was found a few times. Given a much more abundant clone one base away, this may be a read error. The chain is built from TRBV27 and TRBJ2-7, with D possibly TRBD2 on 5 matching bases. Germline V lookup: CDR1 MNHEY, CDR2 SMNVEV (reference sequence). V was cut by 5 bases and J by 3 bases, with 11 bases left in between. This CDR3 is 13 amino acids long. The CDR3 protein is CASSPGNRYEQYF. The DNA of the CDR3 is TGTGCCAGCAGTCCGGGAAATCGCTACGAGCAGTACTTC.

This clonotype occurred many times. The chain carries TRBV5-1 and TRBJ1-2, with 7 bases aligning to TRBD1. Germline-derived CDR1 and CDR2 are SGHRS and YFSETQ. CDR3 length: 13 amino acids. V was pared by 4 bases and J by 2 bases, with 2 bases of the junction left unmatched. In DNA form, the CDR3 reads TGCGCCAGCAGCGGGGGACAGAACTATGGCTACACCTTC. This gives the protein CASSGGQNYGYTF. The variable domain in full, with the rest retrieved from reference TRBV5-1 and TRBJ1-2, is KAGVTQTPRYLIKTRGQQVTLSCSPISGHRSVSWYQQTPGQGLQFLFEYFSETQRNKGNFPGRFSGRQFSNSRSEMNVSTLELGDSALYLCASSGGQNYGYTFGSGTRLTVV.

In its sample, this clonotype was seen many times. The chain links TRBV9 to TRBJ2-6, with TRBD1 matching 10 bases. J gave up 3 bases and V 0 bases, and 6 bases lay outside the gene matches. The CDR3 is 18 residues long. Germline V gene lookup returns CDR1 SGDLS and CDR2 YYNGEE. The CDR3: CASSVGDRGYGGANVLTF. The CDR3, as DNA: TGTGCCAGCAGCGTAGGGGACAGGGGATATGGTGGGGCCAACGTCCTGACTTTC.

This clonotype was seen only a few times. V is TRBV20-1 and J is TRBJ2-5; 8 bases are shared with TRBD1. This CDR3 region has 14 residues. Germline trimming cut 0 bases from V and 5 bases from J; bases unmatched to any gene: 5. The germline CDR1 and CDR2 sequences are DFQATT and SNEGSKA (reference sequence). CDR3 sequence: CSARDGRGLETQYF. CDR3 nucleotide sequence: TGCAGTGCTAGAGACGGCAGGGGGCTCGAGACCCAGTACTTC.

This clonotype appeared many times. The CDR3 DNA follows: TGCGCCAGCAGGCCCTACAGGGGGACCTACGAGCAGTACTTC. Its translation: CASRPYRGTYEQYF. The chain couples TRBV5-1 to TRBJ2-7, with 8 nucleotides matching TRBD1. CDR1 and CDR2 (germline): SGHRS, YFSETQ. V trimming: 5 bases; J trimming: 2 bases; junction bases outside the gene matches: 6. This CDR3 region has 14 residues.

The V call is TRBV6-5, the J call TRBJ1-6, with D tentatively TRBD1 (5 bases). V was clipped by 2 bases and J by 7 bases, with 9 bases between them. CDR1 is MNHEY and CDR2 is SVGAGI in the germline V gene. This CDR3 has 14 amino acids. The CDR3 spells CASSYGDLNSPLHF. In nucleotides, the CDR3 is TGTGCCAGCAGTTACGGGGACCTAAATTCACCCCTCCACTTT.

This clonotype was picked up many times. V gene TRBV5-6 combines with J gene TRBJ1-1; no clear D gene. Germline assignment: CDR1 SGHDT and CDR2 YYEEEE. This CDR3 comprises 14 residues. V was clipped by 1 base and J by 3 bases, with 10 bases between them. The CDR3, as DNA: TGTGCCAGCAGCTTGTTAGTGGGCGACACTGAAGCTTTCTTT. Protein product: CASSLLVGDTEAFF.

The sample holds many counts of this clonotype. The chain carries TRBV4-2 and TRBJ2-1; 8 nucleotides agree with TRBD2. Germline loops: CDR1 LGHNA, CDR2 YNFKEQ. The CDR3 spans 15 residues. V was pared by 1 base and J by 7 bases, with 6 bases of the junction left unmatched. Here the CDR3 reads CASSQGRGVLNEQFF. CDR3 coding DNA: TGTGCCAGCAGCCAAGGGCGGGGGGTCCTGAATGAGCAGTTCTTC.

The rearrangement uses TRBV19 and TRBJ2-7, with D maybe TRBD1 (5 bases). V lost 6 bases, J lost 1 base, and 10 bases lay in between. CDR1 LNHDA and CDR2 SQIVND come from the germline V gene (reference sequence). CDR3 length: 13 residues. Here the CDR3 reads CASSPTGSYEQYF. In nucleotides, the CDR3 is TGTGCCAGTAGCCCTACAGGTTCCTACGAGCAGTACTTC. Combining the CDR3 with reference TRBV19 and TRBJ2-7 gives the whole variable domain DGGITQSPKYLFRKEGQNVTLSCEQNLNHDAMYWYRQDPGQGLRLIYYSQIVNDFQKGDIAEGYSVSREKKESFPLTVTSAQKNPTAFYLCASSPTGSYEQYFGPGTRLTVT.

This clonotype was found many times. This rearrangement joins TRBV4-2 to TRBJ1-1, with unresolved D. Germline CDR1 LGHNA, CDR2 YNFKEQ. The V end was cut by 1 base, the J end by 10 bases, with 7 bases between. The CDR3 has 11 amino acids. CDR3 DNA: TGTGCCAGCAGCCAAGGGAGCTCAGCTTTCTTT. Encoded protein: CASSQGSSAFF.

V gene TRBV10-3 combines with J gene TRBJ2-1; unclear D gene. The V and J ends lost 6 bases and 5 bases respectively, with 11 bases between them. Germline V CDR1 and CDR2: ENHRY, SYGVKD. The CDR3 extends over 13 amino acids. The CDR3 DNA sequence: TGTGCCATCAGCTCAAATAGGAACAATGAGCAGTTCTTC. Its translation: CAISSNRNNEQFF.

The sample holds a few counts of this clonotype. This clone may be a read error of a much larger clone one base away. This rearrangement joins TRBV3-1 to TRBJ1-1; D perhaps matches TRBD1 (5 bases). V dropped 2 bases and J dropped 8 bases, with 18 bases sitting between them. CDR1 is LGHDT, CDR2 YNNKEL, per germline (reference sequence). This CDR3 contains 15 residues. In nucleotides, the CDR3 is TGTGCCAGCAGCCAAATGGGAAAGGGGTTGGTAGAAGCTTTCTTT. Translated, it gives CASSQMGKGLVEAFF.

Notes on this clonotype: With a much larger clone just one base away, this may be a read error. The chain employs TRBV12-3 or TRBV12-4 and TRBJ1-1; D is unclear. Trimming cost V 6 bases and J 0 bases, with 14 bases left between them. The CDR3 is 15 amino acids. CDR3 coding DNA: TGTGCCAGCAGCCGACCGGGAATCATGAACACTGAAGCTTTCTTT. This sequence encodes CASSRPGIMNTEAFF.

This clonotype was detected many times. The V gene is TRBV24-1, the J gene TRBJ1-1, with TRBD1 matching over 12 bases. V lost 4 bases and J lost 3; bases outside the gene matches: 2. The CDR3 has 15 amino acids. From germline, CDR1 is KGHDR and CDR2 SFDVKD. The CDR3 DNA reads TGTGCCACCAGTGAAGGGACAGGGGGCTACACTGAAGCTTTCTTT. Translating gives CATSEGTGGYTEAFF.

At least ten counts were recorded for this clonotype. The CDR3 sequence: CASSLYRGYRYGYTF. CDR3 sequence (DNA): TGTGCCAGCAGCTTGTACAGGGGGTATCGCTATGGCTACACCTTC. The V and J genes are TRBV5-6 and TRBJ1-2; 8 bases agree with TRBD1. The CDR3 contains 15 residues. Losses at the gene ends were 1 base for V and 4 bases for J; bases not matched to a gene: 6. Germline V lookup: CDR1 SGHDT, CDR2 YYEEEE.

This chain connects TRBV13 to TRBJ2-3; D is unclear. The CDR3 spans 15 residues. Trimming took off 5 bases at V and 5 bases at J, with 17 bases between the two ends. Germline CDR1 reads PRHDT; CDR2 reads FYEKMQ (reference sequence). The CDR3 here is CASSPPSTAGDTQYF. As DNA, the CDR3 is TGTGCCAGCAGCCCCCCGTCTACAGCAGGAGATACGCAGTATTTT.

This clonotype appeared many times. The chain joins TRBV7-2 to TRBJ2-5, with TRBD1 matching over 11 bases. The germline V gene encodes CDR1 SGHTA and CDR2 FQGNSA. This CDR3 contains 16 residues. With V trimmed by 2 bases and J by 4 bases, 6 bases remained unmatched. The CDR3 reads CASSLSGTGGRETQYF. The CDR3, as DNA: TGTGCCAGCAGCTTATCGGGGACAGGGGGTAGAGAGACCCAGTACTTC.

There are many counts of this clonotype. V and J are TRBV10-3 and TRBJ2-7, with TRBD1 as a possible D gene (6 bases). From germline, CDR1 is ENHRY and CDR2 SYGVKD. The CDR3 extends over 14 amino acids. Trimming pared 4 bases from V and 0 bases from J, leaving 10 bases between. The CDR3 DNA sequence: TGTGCCATCAGTGGACAGGAGAGCTCCTACGAGCAGTACTTC. Translating gives CAISGQESSYEQYF.

The sample holds many counts of this clonotype. This chain links TRBV3-1 with TRBJ1-1; no reliable D call. Germline V gene data show CDR1 as LGHDT and CDR2 as YNNKEL (reference sequence). Trimming cost V 4 bases and J 1 base, with 7 bases left between them. This CDR3 comprises 13 residues. CDR3 nucleotide sequence: TGTGCCAGCAGCCCCCGACAGAACACTGAAGCTTTCTTT. Its protein product is CASSPRQNTEAFF.